This T cell receptor (beta chain) comes out of a study of beta chain features in type 1 diabetes. Study at large: Patients did not differ from healthy donors in age, gender or cell yield. General study findings and limits: In type 1 diabetes patients, VDJ junctions had fewer insertions; deletions at these junctions were more frequent.

On this clone itself: The antigen is undetermined.

Expressed TCRB transcripts got sequenced, as all isolated RNA was reverse transcribed. Using immunoSEQ multiplex PCR, the repertoire was profiled, and TCRdb retains in-frame clones only, with some absent. This sample carries roughly 230,000 clones, over 7.5% of them seen once, and the ten largest clones take around 0.031%. CDR1 is SQVTM, CDR2 ANQGSEA, per germline. There are 14 residues in the CDR3. V shed 5 bases and J 0 bases; nucleotides not matched to a gene: 5. Sorting with CD45RO/CCR7/CD25/CD127/CD95/CD27 yielded naive, central memory, regulatory and stem-like memory CD4+ cells. The chain combines TRBV29-1 with TRBJ2-7; 9 nucleotides align to TRBD2. Sequenced: naive CD4+ T cells from blood. The clonotype originates from a woman aged 18-29 years in good health. CDR3 region: CSVSAGGSSYEQYF. The CDR3 DNA reads TGCAGCGTTTCGGCGGGAGGGAGCTCCTACGAGCAGTACTTC.